This T cell receptor (beta chain) was profiled in a study of cytomegalovirus exposure and HLA in healthy donors. Study outcomes and limitations: Altogether, some 160 TCR beta chains were recorded as cytomegalovirus-associated. In presence/absence analyses, roughly uniform sequencing depth across donors was assumed. Earlier analysis looked at TCR beta V segments, and most were productive about 90% or about 30% of the time. The number of N-insertions in an Asian-associated ancestry cluster was reportedly below the approximately 700-donor mean in a later analysis.

From germline, CDR1 is SGHVS and CDR2 FQNEAQ. Trimming took off 6 bases at V and 4 bases at J, with 20 bases between the two ends. The CDR3 totals 16 residues. This clone was counted between two and nine times. What it binds is not known. The PCR contained 60 Vbeta and 13 Jbeta primers. Sequencing used immunoSEQ multiplex PCR; TCRdb keeps in-frame clones, though not all of them. Of 160,000 or so clones listed, around 73% are singletons. Specimen: PBMCs. V and J are TRBV7-8 and TRBJ2-3; tentative D call: TRBD2 (6 bases). The sequence was collected from a male donor in good health and CMV-seronegative. The CDR3 DNA reads TGTGCCAGCAGTTTCCTAGCGCCCGGGGCAGCAGATACGCAGTATTTT. Protein product: CASSFLAPGAADTQYF.